This T cell receptor beta chain was sequenced during a study of cytomegalovirus exposure and HLA in healthy donors. Study-wide points: In the analysis, some V segments, TRBV6-2 and TRBV6-3 included, were excluded as indistinguishable. Earlier analysis yielded a pattern in which most TCR beta V segments were productive about 90% or about 30% of the time. Trimming of TCR beta V- and J-genes showed a link, identified in a later analysis, to a missense DCLRE1C variant. A later analysis appeared to link common viral pathogens to several of the most significant clusters.

V shed 8 bases and J shed 5 bases, with 9 bases lying between them. CDR1 is SGHVS, CDR2 FNYEAQ, per germline. The CDR3 has 11 residues. The PCR made use of 60 Vbeta and 13 Jbeta primers. TCRdb's table, derived via immunoSEQ multiplex PCR, lists solely in-frame clones and lacks some. In the table there are 150,000 to 200,000 clones, around 80% of which are singletons. On this clone itself: Antigen: not known.

The V and J genes are TRBV7-6 and TRBJ2-5; D perhaps matches TRBD1 (5 bases). Sequenced material: PBMCs. The source is a man aged 25-45 years in good health and CMV-seronegative. The CDR3 DNA is TGTGCCAGCCGAGCAGGGGAGACCCAGTACTTC. Its translation: CASRAGETQYF.